This passage covers 20 T cell receptor beta chains from one sample sequenced in a study of healthy donors' naive CD4 and CD8 T cells. Each TCR library used about 500 ng of total RNA and a linear amplification protocol. In TCRdb, the reads were re-called with MiXCR into one record per CDR3 protein. The table shows approximately 180,000 distinct CDR3 sequences, with nearly 75% occurring only once. Sequencing was done on a sample of naive CD4+ and CD8+ T cells sorted from blood, pooled from several donors. The receptors were sampled from a pool of human donors in good health; the sample pools cells from several healthy donors.

The gene calls are TRBV6-5 and TRBJ1-5; the match to TRBD1 covers 10 bases. The CDR3 loop spans 14 amino acids. The junction had 8 bases not matched to a gene; V was cut back by 6 bases and J by 9 bases. Germline CDR1 is MNHEY and CDR2 is SVGAGI. CDR3 sequence: CASRVGQGMLPQHF. CDR3 in DNA: TGTGCCAGCAGAGTGGGACAGGGGATGCTGCCCCAGCATTTT.

The chain combines TRBV30 with TRBJ1-2; 7 positions match TRBD1. The V gene's germline CDR1 is GTSNPN and CDR2 SVGIG (reference sequence). CDR3 length equals 14 residues. J gave up 1 base and V 3 bases, and 5 bases lay outside the gene matches. CDR3 nucleotides: TGTGCCTGGAGACGGGACAGCCTTAACTATGGCTACACCTTC. Translated: CAWRRDSLNYGYTF.

The gene calls are TRBV5-6 and TRBJ1-2; no clear D. The germline CDR1 and CDR2 sequences are SGHDT and YYEEEE. V shed 2 bases and J shed 6 bases, with 11 bases lying between them. This CDR3 region has 13 residues. CDR3 DNA sequence: TGTGCCAGCAGCTTCTCCATTCGGGATGGCTACACCTTC. This sequence encodes CASSFSIRDGYTF.

The chain uses TRBV29-1 and TRBJ1-1; D ambiguous. The germline V and J ends were trimmed by 4 bases and 1 base, with 16 bases remaining between them. The CDR3 has 15 amino acids. Germline CDR1 and CDR2: SQVTM and ANQGSEA. The CDR3 DNA reads TGCAGCGTTGTTTTGTCGGGTTTTGCGAACACTGAAGCTTTCTTT. Residues: CSVVLSGFANTEAFF.

The chain combines TRBV6-5 with TRBJ2-1; D is perhaps TRBD1 (6 bases). CDR1 and CDR2 (germline): MNHEY, SVGAGI. The CDR3 is 13 amino acids. V was pared by 6 bases and J by 5 bases, with 11 bases between. For the CDR3, the DNA is TGTGCCAGCAGGGGGGCCGGTGACAATGAGCAGTTCTTC. Its translation: CASRGAGDNEQFF.

The V and J genes are TRBV5-6 and TRBJ2-5; D is unclear. This CDR3 spans 12 amino acids. Trimming cost V 6 bases and J 5 bases, with 11 bases left between them. Germline V gene data show CDR1 as SGHDT and CDR2 as YYEEEE. CDR3 residues: CASTRNGETQYF. The CDR3 coding sequence is TGTGCCAGCACCAGAAACGGGGAGACCCAGTACTTC.

The CDR3 sequence is CASSFLWGGAYEQYF. CDR3 nucleotides: TGTGCCAGCAGTTTCCTCTGGGGAGGGGCCTACGAGCAGTACTTC. The chain uses TRBV27 and TRBJ2-7, with 7 bases identical to TRBD2. With V trimmed by 3 bases and J by 2 bases, 7 bases remained unmatched. The CDR3 is made up of 15 amino acids. The germline V gene encodes CDR1 MNHEY and CDR2 SMNVEV (reference sequence).

The chain uses TRBV6-5 and TRBJ2-7; TRBD2 matches at 7 bases. V shed 6 bases and J 2 bases; nucleotides not matched to a gene: 10. Germline-derived CDR1 and CDR2 are MNHEY and SVGAGI. This CDR3 is 15 amino acids long. The chain's CDR3 is CASRPSGTTTYEQYF. The CDR3 bases are TGTGCCAGCAGACCCAGCGGGACGACTACCTACGAGCAGTACTTC.

This chain joins TRBV11-2 and TRBJ2-7, with D unresolved. V was trimmed by 3 bases and J by 2 bases, leaving 5 bases between them. CDR3 length: 12 amino acids. The germline V gene encodes CDR1 SGHAT and CDR2 FQNNGV. The chain's CDR3 is CASSLVTYEQYF. The CDR3 DNA sequence: TGTGCCAGCAGCTTGGTGACCTACGAGCAGTACTTC.

V gene TRBV29-1 combines with J gene TRBJ1-1, with D unclear. Per the germline V gene, CDR1 is SQVTM and CDR2 is ANQGSEA. The CDR3 has 10 residues. V lost 3 bases and J 7 bases, leaving 6 bases between the germline ends. For the CDR3, the DNA is TGCAGCGTTGATGAGGGTGAAGCTTTCTTT. This codes for CSVDEGEAFF.

V usage is TRBV27 and J usage is TRBJ1-5, with unresolved D. With 2 bases removed from V and 3 bases from J, the gap between germline ends came to 17 bases. CDR1 and CDR2 from the germline V gene are MNHEY and SMNVEV (reference sequence). This CDR3 contains 17 residues. Here the CDR3 DNA reads TGTGCCAGCAGTTTAAATACTATAAACAGAAACAATCAGCCCCAGCATTTT. It codes for CASSLNTINRNNQPQHF.

There are a few counts of this clonotype. V is TRBV29-1 and J is TRBJ2-3; D remains ambiguous. Germline V gene data show CDR1 as SQVTM and CDR2 as ANQGSEA. V dropped 6 bases and J dropped 4 bases, with 5 bases sitting between them. The CDR3 runs 10 residues. The CDR3 here is CSVGPDTQYF. CDR3 in DNA: TGCAGCGTCGGACCAGATACGCAGTATTTT.

The chain recombines TRBV11-1 with TRBJ2-7; D may be TRBD1 (6 bases). Germline CDR1 and CDR2: SGHAT and FQDESV (reference sequence). This CDR3 spans 14 amino acids. The V end was cut by 7 bases, the J end by 0 bases, with 13 bases between. The CDR3 bases are TGTGCCAGCACCCCAGAGACAGGCTCCTACGAGCAGTACTTC. Its protein is CASTPETGSYEQYF.

This clonotype was seen a few times. The chain's CDR3 is CASSIPGSVYEQYF. DNA for the CDR3: TGTGCCAGCTCGATACCAGGGTCTGTCTACGAGCAGTACTTC. This chain connects TRBV11-2 to TRBJ2-7; tentatively, D is TRBD1 (5 bases). This CDR3 spans 14 amino acids. CDR1 is SGHAT and CDR2 is FQNNGV in the germline V gene. The V end was cut by 8 bases, the J end by 3 bases, with 17 bases between.

The V gene is TRBV29-1, the J gene TRBJ2-1, with a tentative D call TRBD1 (6 bases). This CDR3 region has 14 residues. The V and J ends lost 5 bases and 7 bases respectively, with 18 bases between them. The germline CDR1 and CDR2 sequences are SQVTM and ANQGSEA. CDR3 amino acids: CSVPPNRVLNEQFF. Here the CDR3 DNA reads TGCAGCGTTCCCCCTAACAGGGTTCTGAATGAGCAGTTCTTC.

In regard to this clonotype: Germline is not matched at one junction end, which may reflect a read error. The chain couples TRBV5-5 to TRBJ2-1; 10 bases are a match to TRBD1. Germline lookup yields CDR1 SGHKS and CDR2 YYEKEE (reference sequence). The CDR3 consists of 17 residues. This CDR3 reads CASSPDRGPSSYNEQLF. CDR3 DNA: TGTGCCAGCAGCCCCGACAGGGGGCCGAGCTCCTACAATGAGCAGCTCTTC.

The V and J genes are TRBV19 and TRBJ2-7; 8 bases are shared with TRBD1. V dropped 5 bases and J dropped 3; count of bases not matched to a gene: 9. CDR3 length equals 15 residues. The germline V gene has CDR1 LNHDA and CDR2 SQIVND (reference sequence). CDR3 sequence: CASSWDRTPYYEQYF. The CDR3 DNA reads as TGTGCCAGTAGTTGGGACAGGACACCATACTACGAGCAGTACTTC.

This clonotype has only a few counts. This chain uses TRBV5-1 with TRBJ1-4, with D possibly matching TRBD1 (5 bases). The germline V gene has CDR1 SGHRS and CDR2 YFSETQ. CDR3 length equals 14 residues. The V end lost 0 bases, the J end lost 4 bases, and 7 bases lay between the germline ends. The CDR3 region has the DNA TGCGCCAGCAGCTTGGGACAGAATAATGAAAAACTGTTTTTT. This translates into CASSLGQNNEKLFF.

This clonotype occurred once. The gene calls are TRBV4-3 and TRBJ2-7; possible D gene TRBD1, 5 bases. The V gene lost 0 bases and the J gene lost 5 bases, with 11 bases spanning the gap. The germline CDR1 and CDR2 sequences are LGHNA and YSLEER. The CDR3 extends over 14 amino acids. CDR3 DNA: TGCGCCAGCAGCCAAGATCTGGCAGGGAACGAGCAGTACTTC. This codes for CASSQDLAGNEQYF.

This chain links TRBV30 with TRBJ2-7; TRBD2 aligns across 13 bases. This CDR3 is 15 amino acids long. After removal of 2 bases from V and 4 bases from J, the junction contained 5 bases not matched to a gene. The germline gives CDR1 GTSNPN, CDR2 SVGIG (reference sequence). Written as DNA, the CDR3 is TGTGCCTGGAGTATGGGACTAGCGGGGTTATACGAGCAGTACGTC. Amino acids: CAWSMGLAGLYEQYV.